This T cell receptor (beta chain) came from a study of CD8 T cells in Susac syndrome. Points on this clonotype: Its specificity is unknown.

With random hexamers, reverse transcription was performed on about 0.5 to 1 ug of RNA. Across 54 Vbeta and 13 Jbeta, immunoSEQ multiplex PCR amplified TCR beta CDR3. TCRdb recomputed calls from the immunoSEQ multiplex PCR reads with MiXCR, one row per CDR3 protein. Here the sample spans roughly 180,000 distinct CDR3 sequences, just under 95% being singletons. From blood CD8+ and CD4+ T cells, TCR beta sequences were generated. Negative isolation yielded CD8+ and CD4+ T cells; FACS enriched TEMRA cells. This CDR3 has 16 residues. Germline-derived CDR1 and CDR2 are LGHDT and YNNKEL (reference sequence). With V trimmed by 0 bases and J by 0 bases, 5 bases remained unmatched. Points from the study as a whole: In its TCR sequencing and HLA analysis, the study acknowledged that the number of individuals was relatively small.

The genes are TRBV3-1 and TRBJ2-7, with 7 bases aligning to TRBD2. This TCR was sampled from a human donor in good health. Sequencing used CD4+ T cells from PBMCs. The CDR3 spells CASSQDPQRGSYEQYF. The DNA of the CDR3 is TGTGCCAGCAGCCAAGATCCCCAGCGGGGCTCCTACGAGCAGTACTTC.